The rows below give T cell receptor beta chains drawn from one sample of a study of blood T cells in healthy people across ages. TCRdb reprocessed the 5' RACE reads via MiXCR and lists one record per CDR3 protein. This table has fewer than 2,000,000 distinct CDR3 sequences, about 31% appearing once. The material sequenced was blood. These receptors were collected from a woman in her 30s in good health. CDR3s include the opening cysteine and the closing phenylalanine or tryptophan. A D gene is named only where the DNA matches it firmly. Clone sizes are given selectively: once, few, many, or a class where the clone is expanded.

TRBJ2-5 | TRBV20-1 | NA | TRBD2 | TGCAGTGCTAGAGGCGGTGCTTGGGGGGGGACCCAGTACTTC | CSARGGAWGGTQYF
TRBJ2-7 | TRBV20-1 | NA | NA | TGCAGTGCTAGAGACCTAACAGGGCTCGAGCAGTACTTC | CSARDLTGLEQYF
TRBJ2-7 | TRBV12-3/TRBV12-4 | many | NA | TGTGCCAGCAGTCCGGGACTTCTTTACGAGCAGTACTTC | CASSPGLLYEQYF
TRBJ2-1 | TRBV21-1 | NA | NA | TGTGCCAGCAGCAACCACTCGACTCCTTGGTCCTACAATGAGCAGTTCTTC | CASSNHSTPWSYNEQFF
TRBJ2-1 | TRBV5-1 | once | NA | TGCGCCAGCAGCATGCCCGACAATGAGCAGTTCTTC | CASSMPDNEQFF
TRBJ1-1 | TRBV6-4 | NA | NA | TGTGCCAGCAGTGACTCCGGGGGGGCGACTGAAGCTTTCTTT | CASSDSGGATEAFF
TRBJ2-7 | TRBV27 | many | NA | TGTGCCAGCAGAAGGATCAGGGGCTGGGACGAGCAGTACTTC | CASRRIRGWDEQYF
TRBJ1-5 | TRBV9 | few | NA | TGTGCCAACAGCCAAGGGTCAAGTCAGCCCCAGCATTTT | CANSQGSSQPQHF
TRBJ1-6 | TRBV6-5 | NA | NA | TGTGCCAGCAGTCGGGGGACGACAGGATGGGATTTACCCCTCCACTTT | CASSRGTTGWDLPLHF
TRBJ2-5 | TRBV20-1 | NA | TRBD2 | TGCAGTGCTAGGGGCGGGGGGAGCGGACAAGAGACCCAGTACTTC | CSARGGGSGQETQYF
TRBJ2-1 | TRBV7-2 | few | TRBD2 | TGTGCCAGCAGCTTACTGACTAGCGGTGAGCAGTTCTTC | CASSLLTSGEQFF
TRBJ2-4 | TRBV7-8 | NA | NA | TGTGCCAGCAGCTTAGCGATTTTGCACGCCTCCGGTGACATTCAGTATTTC | CASSLAILHASGDIQYF
TRBJ1-2 | TRBV9 | NA | NA | TGTGCCAGCAGCCCCCCGCCCGCCAGGGGAGGTTTCTATGGCTACACCTTC | CASSPPPARGGFYGYTF
TRBJ2-1 | TRBV20-1 | NA | NA | TGCAGTGCTAAAACAGGGAGGCAGTACAATGAGCAGTTCTTC | CSAKTGRQYNEQFF
TRBJ1-1 | TRBV7-2 | few | TRBD1 | TGTGCCAGCAGCTCAGGGACAGGGAGGAACACTGAAGCTTTCTTT | CASSSGTGRNTEAFF
TRBJ2-5 | TRBV28 | few | TRBD1 | TGTGCCAGCAGTTCGCTGGACAGGGGGCCGGAGACCCAGTACTTC | CASSSLDRGPETQYF
TRBJ2-7 | TRBV7-6 | few | NA | TGTGCCAGCAGCGGTGGGGTAACCGGGGACTACGAGCAGTACTTC | CASSGGVTGDYEQYF
TRBJ2-2 | TRBV25-1 | NA | NA | TGTGCCAGCTCCGACAGGCTTGCGAACACCGGGGAGCTGTTTTTT | CASSDRLANTGELFF
TRBJ2-1 | TRBV2 | NA | NA | TGTGCCAGCAGTGAAGGGTGGGTAAGCTCCTACAATGAGCAGTTCTTC | CASSEGWVSSYNEQFF
TRBJ2-1 | TRBV5-1 | NA | TRBD2 | TGCGCCAGCAGCGGAGGGTCAGCGGGGGTCTACAATGAGCAGGTCTTC | CASSGGSAGVYNEQVF
TRBJ2-7 | TRBV10-3 | NA | TRBD2 | TGTGCCATCAGTGAGTCAAGGCAGGGAGGGAACGAGCAGTACTTC | CAISESRQGGNEQYF
TRBJ1-5 | TRBV7-8 | NA | NA | TGTGCCAGCAGCGTAGTTAAGGGACAAAGGAAGGATCAGCCCCAGCATTTT | CASSVVKGQRKDQPQHF
TRBJ2-3 | TRBV6-2/TRBV6-3 | NA | NA | TGTGCCAGCAGTTGGCGGAGCGGTGGCAGAATATCGGATACGCAGTATTTT | CASSWRSGGRISDTQYF
TRBJ2-3 | TRBV10-2 | NA | TRBD2 | TGCGCCAGCAGTGAGGCTAGCGGGGGGGGCACAGATACGCAGTATTTT | CASSEASGGGTDTQYF
TRBJ1-6 | TRBV7-2 | NA | TRBD1 | TGTGCCAGCAGCGCTCGGACAGGGGGCAGGTATTCACCCCTCCACTTT | CASSARTGGRYSPLHF
TRBJ2-7 | TRBV20-1 | NA | NA | TGCAGTGCTGGGCCCTCACCTACCTACGAGCAGTACTTC | CSAGPSPTYEQYF
TRBJ2-7 | TRBV9 | NA | TRBD2 | TGTGCCGGCTCTGGGGGGGTCTCCTACGAGCAGTACTTC | CAGSGGVSYEQYF
TRBJ2-5 | TRBV6-5 | few | TRBD2 | TGTGCCAGCAGCCGGGGGGAGAGAGAGACCCAGTACTTC | CASSRGERETQYF
TRBJ2-1 | TRBV20-1 | few | TRBD2 | TGCAGTGCTAGTTCTGACCCCCGGACAATAGCGGGGGGGCTCAATGAGCAGTTCTTC | CSASSDPRTIAGGLNEQFF
TRBJ2-1 | TRBV6-2/TRBV6-3 | many | TRBD2 | TGTGCCAGCAGTTACCGCGTGGCTAGCGGCTACAATGAGCAGTTCTTC | CASSYRVASGYNEQFF
TRBJ1-2 | TRBV2 | NA | NA | TGTGCCAGCAGTGTCTCAGGGAGGGGCTACACCTTC | CASSVSGRGYTF
TRBJ1-1 | TRBV9 | NA | NA | TGTGCCAGCAGCGCCACCGGGTCCGTAGCTTTCTTT | CASSATGSVAFF
TRBJ2-3 | TRBV12-3/TRBV12-4 | many | NA | TGTGCCAGCAGTTTGTCGGTGGTGGGTAGCACAGATACGCAGTATTTT | CASSLSVVGSTDTQYF
TRBJ2-3 | TRBV18 | once | NA | TGTGCCAGCTCACCACCTAACGGGAACACCCTCGAGGACACGCAGTATTTT | CASSPPNGNTLEDTQYF
TRBJ2-1 | TRBV12-3/TRBV12-4 | NA | TRBD2 | TGTGCCAGCAGTCCGAGACTAGCGGGAGTAACTGACAATGAGCAGTTCTTC | CASSPRLAGVTDNEQFF
TRBJ1-4 | TRBV20-1 | NA | NA | TGCAGTGCTAGTATCGCCCCTTCAACTAATGAAAAACTGTTTTTT | CSASIAPSTNEKLFF
TRBJ1-2 | TRBV25-1 | few | NA | TGTGCCAGCAGTGAGGTGGGTCAGCGCGACTCCTATGGCTACACCTTC | CASSEVGQRDSYGYTF
TRBJ2-1 | TRBV4-1 | NA | NA | TGCGCCAGCAGCCAACTTTCCCCCCGGAGGGCCTCCTACAATGAGCAGTTCTTC | CASSQLSPRRASYNEQFF
TRBJ1-1 | TRBV5-1 | once | NA | TGCGCCAGCAGCTTGGATCAGGGCCCTGAAGCTTTCTTT | CASSLDQGPEAFF